A single sample gave rise to the 30 T cell receptor beta chains below, sequenced in a study of lymphopenia after photon versus proton radiotherapy. Sequencing was performed with immunoSEQ multiplex PCR; in TCRdb, only in-frame clones are kept and a portion is missing. Of tens of thousands of clones listed, approximately 86% were seen once; the top ten hold under 13%. Specimen: peripheral blood, collected from a patient treated with proton-based radiotherapy. These receptors originate from a woman aged 65 to 85 with pancreatic cancer. Some clones in this sample may be carry-over from other donors' samples.

CDR3 sequence: CASSRRGTVSSYEQYF. CDR3 in DNA: TGTGCCAGTAGTAGACGCGGGACGGTGAGCTCCTACGAGCAGTACTTC. The genes are TRBV19 and TRBJ2-7; weak D call: TRBD2 (6 bases). Looked up from germline, CDR1 is LNHDA and CDR2 is SQIVND (reference sequence). The CDR3 has 16 residues. The V and J ends lost 4 bases and 0 bases respectively, with 16 bases between them. The complete variable domain, with remaining parts taken from reference TRBV19 and TRBJ2-7, reads DGGITQSPKYLFRKEGQNVTLSCEQNLNHDAMYWYRQDPGQGLRLIYYSQIVNDFQKGDIAEGYSVSREKKESFPLTVTSAQKNPTAFYLCASSRRGTVSSYEQYFGPGTRLTVT.

This rearrangement joins TRBV5-1 to TRBJ1-1; tentatively, D is TRBD1 (6 bases). Germline-derived CDR1 and CDR2 are SGHRS and YFSETQ. This CDR3 region has 14 residues. Trimming removed 3 bases at V and 4 bases at J, with 13 bases between. The CDR3 nucleotides are TGCGCCAGCAGCTCGACTGGGGGCAGCACTGAAGCTTTCTTT. Protein product: CASSSTGGSTEAFF.

In this sample, this clone turned up once. The V gene is TRBV6-1, the J gene TRBJ2-3; the D gene is possibly TRBD2 (6 bases). V was shortened by 7 bases and J by 2 bases, with 13 bases between the two germline ends. This CDR3 is 14 amino acids long. Germline assignment: CDR1 MNHNS and CDR2 SASEGT. The CDR3 sequence is CASIKSGPTDTQYF. The CDR3 region has the DNA TGTGCCAGCATCAAAAGCGGGCCCACAGATACGCAGTATTTT.

The chain is built from TRBV7-6 and TRBJ2-1; 8 bases are shared with TRBD2. V lost 6 bases and J lost 3; bases outside the gene matches: 10. CDR3 length equals 16 residues. Germline V gene lookup returns CDR1 SGHVS and CDR2 FNYEAQ. This CDR3 is CASSLMTSAFYNEQFF. In DNA form, the CDR3 reads TGTGCCAGCAGTCTCATGACTAGCGCGTTCTACAATGAGCAGTTCTTC.

The rearrangement uses TRBV5-1 and TRBJ1-1; D possibly corresponds to TRBD1 (6 bases). The CDR3 loop spans 14 amino acids. Per the germline V gene, CDR1 is SGHRS and CDR2 is YFSETQ. V was shortened by 0 bases and J by 3 bases, with 9 bases between the two germline ends. The chain's CDR3 is CASSLARGDTEAFF. The CDR3 bases are TGCGCCAGCAGCTTGGCCAGGGGCGACACTGAAGCTTTCTTT. The variable domain in full, completed from reference TRBV5-1 and TRBJ1-1, reads KAGVTQTPRYLIKTRGQQVTLSCSPISGHRSVSWYQQTPGQGLQFLFEYFSETQRNKGNFPGRFSGRQFSNSRSEMNVSTLELGDSALYLCASSLARGDTEAFFGQGTRLTVV.

This clone was counted between two and nine times. The chain recombines TRBV9 with TRBJ2-3; D gene ambiguous. Trimming shortened V by 3 bases and J by 6 bases, and 8 bases separated the two germline ends. Germline-derived CDR1 and CDR2 are SGDLS and YYNGEE. This CDR3 is built from 12 residues. The CDR3 region is CASSAAADTQYF. In DNA, the CDR3 is TGTGCCAGCAGCGCAGCAGCGGATACGCAGTATTTT. Full variable domain (rest looked up from reference TRBV9 and TRBJ2-3): DSGVTQTPKHLITATGQRVTLRCSPRSGDLSVYWYQQSLDQGLQFLIQYYNGEERAKGNILERFSAQQFPDLHSELNLSSLELGDSALYFCASSAAADTQYFGPGTRLTVL.

V and J are TRBV27 and TRBJ2-7; 8 nucleotides agree with TRBD2. The germline gives CDR1 MNHEY, CDR2 SMNVEV (reference sequence). The V gene end was trimmed by 5 bases and the J gene end by 3 bases; junction bases not matched to a gene: 9. This CDR3 has 15 amino acids. The CDR3: CASSPSGLELYEQYF. As DNA, the CDR3 is TGTGCCAGCAGTCCGTCGGGACTAGAACTCTACGAGCAGTACTTC.

Of note for this clone: The same CDR3 is also encoded by other DNA sequences in this sample. This chain joins TRBV7-9 and TRBJ2-2; tentative D call: TRBD2 (5 bases). Germline values: CDR1 SEHNR, CDR2 FQNEAQ (reference sequence). V lost 2 bases and J 4 bases, leaving 8 bases between the germline ends. The CDR3 extends over 14 amino acids. CDR3 sequence reads: CASSLTGSTGELFF. In DNA, the CDR3 is TGTGCCAGCAGCTTAACGGGGTCCACCGGGGAGCTGTTTTTT.

V gene TRBV20-1 combines with J gene TRBJ2-1; D gene ambiguous. Germline CDR1 and CDR2: DFQATT and SNEGSKA (reference sequence). This CDR3 comprises 11 residues. Trimming took 2 bases from V and 5 from J, leaving 4 bases between them. CDR3 region: CSARQDNEQFF. CDR3 bases: TGCAGTGCTAGACAGGACAATGAGCAGTTCTTC.

V and J are TRBV5-8 and TRBJ2-1, with D perhaps matching TRBD1 or TRBD2 (7 bases each). This CDR3 is built from 15 residues. Germline V gene data show CDR1 as SGHTS and CDR2 as YDEGEE. V lost 4 bases, J lost 5 bases, and 16 bases lay in between. The CDR3 sequence is CASSREEGAHNEQFF. Written as DNA, the CDR3 is TGTGCCAGCAGCCGGGAGGAGGGGGCCCACAATGAGCAGTTCTTC. Supplemented by reference TRBV5-8 and TRBJ2-1, the full variable domain reads EAGVTQSPTHLIKTRGQQATLRCSPISGHTSVYWYQQALGLGLQFLLWYDEGEERNRGNFPPRFSGRQFPNYSSELNVNALELEDSALYLCASSREEGAHNEQFFGPGTRLTVL.

This clone occurred a few times. The rearrangement links TRBV5-1 to TRBJ2-1; D is ambiguous. This CDR3 is built from 11 residues. Germline CDR1 is SGHRS and CDR2 is YFSETQ. Trimming pared 5 bases from V and 10 bases from J, leaving 10 bases between. CDR3 bases: TGCGCCAGCAGGTTAAAGGAGGAGCAGTTCTTC. It yields the protein CASRLKEEQFF.

The chain has TRBV10-3 and TRBJ2-7, with D unresolved. This CDR3 contains 14 residues. With 4 bases removed from V and 6 bases from J, the gap between germline ends came to 16 bases. CDR1 and CDR2 (germline): ENHRY, SYGVKD. CDR3 protein: CAISARPPEVEQYF. In DNA form, the CDR3 reads TGTGCCATCAGTGCAAGGCCCCCCGAGGTCGAGCAGTACTTC.

This clone was detected once. V and J are TRBV2 and TRBJ2-7; D unresolved. The CDR3 loop spans 14 amino acids. Germline CDR1 reads SNHLY; CDR2 reads FYNNEI. V was trimmed by 3 bases and J by 3 bases, leaving 12 bases between them. The CDR3 is CASSDAEPLYEQYF. The CDR3 nucleotides read TGTGCCAGCAGTGATGCGGAACCTCTCTACGAGCAGTACTTC.

Turning to this clone: The sample holds other DNA sequences that translate to the same CDR3. The J gene is TRBJ2-2, the V gene TRBV5-5; 13 bases are shared with TRBD2. After removal of 0 bases from V and 0 bases from J, the junction contained 2 bases not matched to a gene. The CDR3 loop spans 18 amino acids. Germline V lookup: CDR1 SGHKS, CDR2 YYEKEE (reference sequence). CDR3 coding DNA: TGTGCCAGCAGCTTGGGACTAGCGGGAGGCCCGAACACCGGGGAGCTGTTTTTT. This sequence encodes CASSLGLAGGPNTGELFF.

The rearrangement links TRBV19 to TRBJ1-2; D is possibly TRBD1 (6 bases). This CDR3 region has 14 residues. V was clipped by 5 bases and J by 7 bases, with 17 bases between them. Per the germline V gene, CDR1 is LNHDA and CDR2 is SQIVND (reference sequence). This CDR3 is CASSSQDRSFGYTF. CDR3 nucleotides: TGTGCCAGTAGTTCCCAAGACAGGTCTTTTGGCTACACCTTC.

The chain combines TRBV10-3 with TRBJ1-3; 7 nucleotides align to TRBD1. The CDR3 is 15 amino acids. The V gene's germline CDR1 is ENHRY and CDR2 SYGVKD. V lost 0 bases and J lost 7; bases outside the gene matches: 6. The CDR3 here is CAISESRDRSNTIYF. DNA of the CDR3: TGTGCCATCAGTGAGTCGCGGGACAGAAGTAACACCATATATTTT.

The chain joins TRBV28 to TRBJ1-2; D unresolved. Trimming pared 8 bases from V and 3 bases from J, leaving 10 bases between. This CDR3 spans 12 amino acids. Germline V lookup: CDR1 MDHEN, CDR2 SYDVKM. The CDR3 sequence is CASFSGDYGYTF. CDR3 nucleotides: TGTGCCAGCTTCTCAGGAGACTATGGCTACACCTTC.

The V and J genes are TRBV28 and TRBJ2-1; TRBD2 might be the D (6 bases). The germline CDR1 and CDR2 sequences are MDHEN and SYDVKM. V gave up 7 bases and J gave up 2 bases, with 18 bases separating them. The CDR3 has 16 amino acids. In nucleotides, the CDR3 is TGTGCCAGCACCGGAGACGGCGGGATCACCTACAATGAGCAGTTCTTC. The encoded protein is CASTGDGGITYNEQFF.

This chain connects TRBV5-1 to TRBJ2-7; D is uncertain. V lost 0 bases to trimming and J lost 3 bases, with 13 bases between them. From germline, CDR1 is SGHRS and CDR2 YFSETQ. The CDR3 totals 15 residues. The CDR3 DNA sequence: TGCGCCAGCAGCTTGGAGGCTGGGTTCGACTACGAGCAGTACTTC. As protein: CASSLEAGFDYEQYF.

This clone was counted between two and nine times. V and J are TRBV6-6 and TRBJ2-5; maybe TRBD2 (6 bases). This CDR3 contains 12 residues. Trimming stripped 5 bases from V and 4 bases from J, with 8 bases between. The germline V gene encodes CDR1 MNHNY and CDR2 SVGAGI (reference sequence). For the CDR3, the DNA is TGTGCCAGCAGTAGGGGAGGAGAGACCCAGTACTTC. The encoded protein is CASSRGGETQYF.

The chain recombines TRBV19 with TRBJ1-5; maybe TRBD1 (6 bases). Trimming shortened V by 4 bases and J by 0 bases, and 10 bases separated the two germline ends. Germline CDR1 is LNHDA and CDR2 is SQIVND (reference sequence). This CDR3 spans 15 amino acids. CDR3 nucleotide sequence: TGTGCCAGTAGTAGAGGACAGTATAGCAATCAGCCCCAGCATTTT. Protein: CASSRGQYSNQPQHF.

The V gene is TRBV11-2, the J gene TRBJ2-5, with 9 bases that match TRBD1. The CDR3 has 16 residues. From germline, CDR1 is SGHAT and CDR2 FQNNGV. After removal of 1 base from V and 4 bases from J, the junction contained 7 bases not matched to a gene. CDR3 sequence (DNA): TGTGCCAGCAGCTTAGGACAGGGGGTATGGGGAGAGACCCAGTACTTC. This codes for CASSLGQGVWGETQYF. Drawing the rest from reference TRBV11-2 and TRBJ2-5, the complete variable domain is EAGVAQSPRYKIIEKRQSVAFWCNPISGHATLYWYQQILGQGPKLLIQFQNNGVVDDSQLPKDRFSAERLKGVDSTLKIQPAKLEDSAVYLCASSLGQGVWGETQYFGPGTRLLVL.

The rearrangement uses TRBV7-5 and TRBJ1-4; no check of the table's D call, TRBD1, against the DNA was made. TRBV7-5 is shown as a pseudogene. CDR3 size: 16 residues. The CDR3 bases are TGTGCCAGAAGCTCGACAGCCCTTGCAACTAATGAAAAACTGTTTTTT. It translates to CARSSTALATNEKLFF.

Points on this clone: The germline gene is not matched at one end of the junction; a read error may be the cause. J is TRBJ2-7 and V is TRBV20-1; D not resolved. Germline CDR1 DFQATT, CDR2 SNEGSKA (reference sequence). This CDR3 comprises 11 residues. The CDR3 DNA is TGCAGTGCTAGAGAGGGTACTGCCTGGGTCTTC. It encodes CSAREGTAWVF.

This clone was recorded once. The V call is TRBV5-4, the J call TRBJ2-7; the match to TRBD2 covers 7 bases. Germline trimming cut 0 bases from V and 5 bases from J; bases unmatched to any gene: 8. Germline V CDR1 and CDR2: SGHNT, YYREEE (reference sequence). The CDR3 runs 15 residues. CDR3 residues: CASSLAEGLDHEQYF. The CDR3 DNA sequence: TGTGCCAGCAGCTTGGCTGAAGGACTAGACCACGAGCAGTACTTC.

V and J are TRBV6-5 and TRBJ1-2, with 7 bases matching TRBD1. The CDR3 totals 13 residues. Trimming at V came to 6 bases and at J to 3 bases, leaving 4 bases not matched to a gene. Germline V gene sequence: CDR1 MNHEY, CDR2 SVGAGI. CDR3 bases: TGTGCCAGCAGCCTAGACAGGGACTATGGCTACACCTTC. This sequence encodes CASSLDRDYGYTF.

The rearrangement uses TRBV20-1 and TRBJ1-4, with 7 positions matching TRBD1. With 5 bases clipped from V and 7 bases from J, the junction kept 1 base outside the gene matches. Germline CDR1 reads DFQATT; CDR2 reads SNEGSKA (reference sequence). The CDR3 contains 11 residues. The chain's CDR3 is CSAHRGEKLFF. The CDR3 DNA is TGCAGTGCTCACAGGGGTGAAAAACTGTTTTTT.

V is TRBV28 and J is TRBJ2-1, with 12 bases aligning to TRBD2. The V and J ends lost 5 bases and 7 bases, in that order; junction bases with no gene match: 6. The CDR3 is 15 residues long. CDR1 is MDHEN, CDR2 SYDVKM, per germline. CDR3: CASSAGLAGRNEQFF. As DNA, the CDR3 is TGTGCCAGCAGTGCAGGACTAGCGGGAAGGAATGAGCAGTTCTTC.

The chain joins TRBV5-1 to TRBJ2-5, with D unresolved. CDR3 length: 13 amino acids. V shed 4 bases and J shed 4 bases, with 11 bases lying between them. Per the germline V gene, CDR1 is SGHRS and CDR2 is YFSETQ. CDR3 DNA: TGCGCCAGCAGCCCGGTGTCGGGAGAGACCCAGTACTTC. Its protein product is CASSPVSGETQYF.

This clone was seen a single time. The genes are TRBV19 and TRBJ2-5; D uncertain. The V and J ends lost 2 bases and 2 bases respectively, with 3 bases between them. The CDR3 runs to 12 residues. The germline V gene has CDR1 LNHDA and CDR2 SQIVND (reference sequence). The chain's CDR3 is CASSIRQETQYF. As DNA, the CDR3 is TGTGCCAGTAGTATAAGGCAAGAGACCCAGTACTTC.